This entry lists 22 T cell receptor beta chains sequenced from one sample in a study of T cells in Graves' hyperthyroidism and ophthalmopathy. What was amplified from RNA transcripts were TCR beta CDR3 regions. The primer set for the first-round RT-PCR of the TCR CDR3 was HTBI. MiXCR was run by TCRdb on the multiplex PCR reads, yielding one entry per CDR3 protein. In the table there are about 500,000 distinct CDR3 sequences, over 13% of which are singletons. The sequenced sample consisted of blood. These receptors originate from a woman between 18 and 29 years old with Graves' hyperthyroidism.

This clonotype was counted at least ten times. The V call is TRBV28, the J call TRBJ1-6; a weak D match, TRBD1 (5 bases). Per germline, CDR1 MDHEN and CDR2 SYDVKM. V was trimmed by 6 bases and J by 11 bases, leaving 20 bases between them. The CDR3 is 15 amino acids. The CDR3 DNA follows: TGTGCCAGCAGGCGTGAGGGGATCTCCATCGCACCCCTCCACTTT. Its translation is CASRREGISIAPLHF.

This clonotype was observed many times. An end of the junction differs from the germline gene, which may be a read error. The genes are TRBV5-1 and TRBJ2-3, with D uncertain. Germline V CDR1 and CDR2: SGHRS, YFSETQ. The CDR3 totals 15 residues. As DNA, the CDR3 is TGTGCCAGCAGCTTAGGTGGCTCTAGCACAGATACGCAGTATTTT. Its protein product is CASSLGGSSTDTQYF.

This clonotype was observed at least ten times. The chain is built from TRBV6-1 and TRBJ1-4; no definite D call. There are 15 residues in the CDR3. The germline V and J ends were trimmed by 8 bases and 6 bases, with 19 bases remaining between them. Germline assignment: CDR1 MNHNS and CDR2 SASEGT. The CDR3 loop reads CASRRSVLVDEKLFF. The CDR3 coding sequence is TGTGCCAGCCGAAGGTCCGTCCTGGTGGATGAAAAACTGTTTTTT.

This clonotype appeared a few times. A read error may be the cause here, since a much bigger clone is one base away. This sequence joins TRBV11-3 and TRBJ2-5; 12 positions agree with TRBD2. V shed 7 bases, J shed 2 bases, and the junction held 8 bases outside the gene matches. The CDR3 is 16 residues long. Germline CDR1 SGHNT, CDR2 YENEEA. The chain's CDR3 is CASNGWTSGKQETQYF. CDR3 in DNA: TGTGCCAGCAATGGCTGGACTAGCGGGAAACAAGAGACCCAGTACTTC. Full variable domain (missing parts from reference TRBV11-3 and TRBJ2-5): EAGVVQSPRYKIIEKKQPVAFWCNPISGHNTLYWYLQNLGQGPELLIRYENEEAVDDSQLPKDRFSAERLKGVDSTLKIQPAELGDSAVYLCASNGWTSGKQETQYFGPGTRLLVL.

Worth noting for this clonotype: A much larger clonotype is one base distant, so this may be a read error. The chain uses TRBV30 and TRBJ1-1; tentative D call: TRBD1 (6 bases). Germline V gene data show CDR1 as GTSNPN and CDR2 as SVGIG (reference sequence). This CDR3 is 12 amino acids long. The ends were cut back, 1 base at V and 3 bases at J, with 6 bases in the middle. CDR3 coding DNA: TGTGCCTGGAGTGAGGGGGACACTGAAGCTTTCTTT. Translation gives CAWSEGDTEAFF.

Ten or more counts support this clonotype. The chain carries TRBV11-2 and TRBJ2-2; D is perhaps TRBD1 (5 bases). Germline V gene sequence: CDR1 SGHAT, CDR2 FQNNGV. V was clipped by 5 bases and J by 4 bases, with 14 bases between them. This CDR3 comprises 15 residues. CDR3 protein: CASSPFGAGTGELFF. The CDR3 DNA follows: TGTGCCAGCAGCCCCTTTGGGGCTGGCACCGGGGAGCTGTTTTTT.

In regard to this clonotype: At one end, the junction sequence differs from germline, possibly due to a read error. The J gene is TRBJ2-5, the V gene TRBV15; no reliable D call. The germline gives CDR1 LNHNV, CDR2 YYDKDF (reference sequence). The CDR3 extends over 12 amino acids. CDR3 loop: CTTSLPRETQYF. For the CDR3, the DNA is TGTACCACCAGCCTACCCCGAGAGACCCAGTACTTC.

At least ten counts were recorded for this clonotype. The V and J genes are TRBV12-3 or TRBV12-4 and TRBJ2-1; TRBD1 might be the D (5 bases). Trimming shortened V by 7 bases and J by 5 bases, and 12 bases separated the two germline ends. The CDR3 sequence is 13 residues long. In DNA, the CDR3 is TGTGCCAGCACCCCGGTAGGGGACAATGAGCAGTTCTTC. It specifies CASTPVGDNEQFF.

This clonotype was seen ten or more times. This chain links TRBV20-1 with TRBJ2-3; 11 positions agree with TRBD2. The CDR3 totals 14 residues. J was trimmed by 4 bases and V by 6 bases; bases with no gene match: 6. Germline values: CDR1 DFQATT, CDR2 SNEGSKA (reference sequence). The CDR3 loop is CSAPTLAGADTQYF. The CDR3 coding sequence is TGCAGTGCGCCTACACTAGCGGGAGCAGATACGCAGTATTTT.

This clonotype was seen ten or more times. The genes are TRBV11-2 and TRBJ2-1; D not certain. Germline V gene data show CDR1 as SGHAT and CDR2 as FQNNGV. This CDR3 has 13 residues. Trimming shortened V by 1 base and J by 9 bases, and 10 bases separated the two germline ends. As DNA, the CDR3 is TGTGCCAGCAGCTTAGCGCTCGGTGGTGAGCAGTTCTTC. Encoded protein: CASSLALGGEQFF.

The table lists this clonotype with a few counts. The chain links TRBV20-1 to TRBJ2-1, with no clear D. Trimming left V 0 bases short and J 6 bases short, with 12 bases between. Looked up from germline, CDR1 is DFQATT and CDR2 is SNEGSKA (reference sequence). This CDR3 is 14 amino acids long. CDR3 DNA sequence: TGCAGTGCTAGAGACTCCAAAGTCCCCAATGAGCAGTTCTTC. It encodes CSARDSKVPNEQFF.

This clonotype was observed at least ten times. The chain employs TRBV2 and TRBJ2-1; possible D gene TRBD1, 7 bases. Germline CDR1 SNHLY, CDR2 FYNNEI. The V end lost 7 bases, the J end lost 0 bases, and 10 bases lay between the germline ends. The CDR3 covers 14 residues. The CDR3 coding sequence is TGTGCCAGCATTCAGGGGGGCTCCTACAATGAGCAGTTCTTC. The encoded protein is CASIQGGSYNEQFF.

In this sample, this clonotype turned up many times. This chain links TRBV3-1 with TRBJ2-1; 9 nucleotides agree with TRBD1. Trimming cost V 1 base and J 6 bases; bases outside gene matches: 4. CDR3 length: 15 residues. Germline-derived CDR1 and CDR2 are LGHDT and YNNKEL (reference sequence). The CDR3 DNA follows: TGTGCCAGCAGCCAAGTGGGACAGGGCTTCAATGAGCAGTTCTTC. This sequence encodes CASSQVGQGFNEQFF.

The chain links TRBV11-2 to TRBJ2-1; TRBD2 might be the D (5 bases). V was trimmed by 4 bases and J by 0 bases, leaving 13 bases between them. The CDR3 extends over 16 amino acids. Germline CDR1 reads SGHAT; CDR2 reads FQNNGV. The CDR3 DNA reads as TGTGCCAGCAGCTCCATAGCGCCGAGCTCCTACAATGAGCAGTTCTTC. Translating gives CASSSIAPSSYNEQFF.

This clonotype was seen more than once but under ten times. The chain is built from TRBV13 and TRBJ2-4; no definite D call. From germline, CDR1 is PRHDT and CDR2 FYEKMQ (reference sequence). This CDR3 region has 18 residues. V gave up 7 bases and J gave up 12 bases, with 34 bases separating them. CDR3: CASTTTRTRGGVRSSQYF. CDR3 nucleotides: TGTGCCAGCACTACGACCAGGACGCGCGGTGGGGTCAGAAGTAGTCAGTACTTC.

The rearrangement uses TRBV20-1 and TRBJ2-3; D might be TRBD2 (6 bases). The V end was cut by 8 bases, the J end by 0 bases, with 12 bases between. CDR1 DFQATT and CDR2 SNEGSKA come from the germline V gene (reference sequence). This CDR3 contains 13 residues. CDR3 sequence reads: CSLRDFSTDTQYF. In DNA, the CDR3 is TGCAGTCTCAGGGACTTTAGCACAGATACGCAGTATTTT.

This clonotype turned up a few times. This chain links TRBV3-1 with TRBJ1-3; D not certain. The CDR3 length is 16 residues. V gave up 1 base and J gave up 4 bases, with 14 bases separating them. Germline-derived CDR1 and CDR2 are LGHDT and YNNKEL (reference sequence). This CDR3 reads CASSQGTSVYGNTIYF. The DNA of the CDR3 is TGTGCCAGCAGCCAAGGCACCTCGGTGTACGGAAACACCATATATTTT.

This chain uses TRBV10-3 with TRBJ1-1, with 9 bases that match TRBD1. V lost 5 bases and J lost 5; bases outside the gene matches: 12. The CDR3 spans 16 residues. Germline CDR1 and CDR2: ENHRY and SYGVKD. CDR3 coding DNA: TGTGCCATCAGTCCCCCCGGGACAGGGACGGTTACTGAAGCTTTCTTT. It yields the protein CAISPPGTGTVTEAFF.

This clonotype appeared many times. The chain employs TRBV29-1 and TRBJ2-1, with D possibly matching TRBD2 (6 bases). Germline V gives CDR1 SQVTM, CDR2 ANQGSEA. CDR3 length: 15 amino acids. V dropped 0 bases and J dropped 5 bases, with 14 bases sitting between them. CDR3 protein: CSVEERGISNNEQFF. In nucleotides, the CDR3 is TGCAGCGTTGAAGAGCGGGGAATCAGCAACAATGAGCAGTTCTTC.

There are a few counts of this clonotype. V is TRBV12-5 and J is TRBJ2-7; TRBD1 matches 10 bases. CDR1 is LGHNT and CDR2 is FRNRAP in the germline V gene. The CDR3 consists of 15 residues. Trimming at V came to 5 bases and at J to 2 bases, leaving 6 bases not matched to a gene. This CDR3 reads CASGPGTGAPYEQYF. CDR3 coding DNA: TGTGCTAGTGGTCCAGGGACAGGGGCCCCCTACGAGCAGTACTTC.

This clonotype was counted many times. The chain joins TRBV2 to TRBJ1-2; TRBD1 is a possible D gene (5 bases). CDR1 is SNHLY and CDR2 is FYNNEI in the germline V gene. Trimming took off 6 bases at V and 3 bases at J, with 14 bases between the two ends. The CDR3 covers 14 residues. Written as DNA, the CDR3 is TGTGCCAGCAGGAGAGGGACTGAATACTATGGCTACACCTTC. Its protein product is CASRRGTEYYGYTF.

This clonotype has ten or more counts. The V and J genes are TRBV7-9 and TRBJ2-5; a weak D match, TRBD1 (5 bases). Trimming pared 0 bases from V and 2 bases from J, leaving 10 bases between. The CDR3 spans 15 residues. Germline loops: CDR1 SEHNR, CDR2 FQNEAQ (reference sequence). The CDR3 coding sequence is TGTGCCAGCAGCTTAGCTTCCACAGGACAAGAGACCCAGTACTTC. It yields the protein CASSLASTGQETQYF.